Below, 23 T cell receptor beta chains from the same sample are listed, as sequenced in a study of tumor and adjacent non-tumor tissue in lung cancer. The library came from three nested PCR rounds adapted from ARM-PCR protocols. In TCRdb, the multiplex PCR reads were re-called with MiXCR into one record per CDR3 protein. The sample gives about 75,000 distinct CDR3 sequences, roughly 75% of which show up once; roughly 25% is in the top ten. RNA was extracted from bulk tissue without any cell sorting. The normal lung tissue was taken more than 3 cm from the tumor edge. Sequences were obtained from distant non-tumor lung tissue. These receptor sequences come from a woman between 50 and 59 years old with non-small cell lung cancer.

The CDR3 protein is CASSPGGAGGYTF. The CDR3 DNA sequence: TGTGCCAGCAGCCCCGGGGGGGCCGGAGGCTACACCTTC. The rearrangement joins TRBV7-3 to TRBJ1-2, with D possibly being TRBD1 (6 bases). Trimming removed 5 bases from V and 8 bases from J, with 15 bases in between. CDR3 size: 13 residues. CDR1 is SGHTA, CDR2 FQGTGA, per germline.

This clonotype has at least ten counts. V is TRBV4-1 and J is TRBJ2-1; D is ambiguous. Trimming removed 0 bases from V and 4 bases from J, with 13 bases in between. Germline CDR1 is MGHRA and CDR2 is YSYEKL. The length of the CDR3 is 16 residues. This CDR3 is CASSQDGRARYNEQFF. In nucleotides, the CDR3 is TGCGCCAGCAGCCAAGATGGTCGAGCACGGTACAATGAGCAGTTCTTC.

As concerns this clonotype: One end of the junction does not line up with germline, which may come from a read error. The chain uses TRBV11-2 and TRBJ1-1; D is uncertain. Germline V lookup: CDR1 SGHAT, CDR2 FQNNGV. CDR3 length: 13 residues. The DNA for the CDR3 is TGTGTCAGCAGCGTAGTGGATAACACTGAAGCTTTCTTT. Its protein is CVSSVVDNTEAFF.

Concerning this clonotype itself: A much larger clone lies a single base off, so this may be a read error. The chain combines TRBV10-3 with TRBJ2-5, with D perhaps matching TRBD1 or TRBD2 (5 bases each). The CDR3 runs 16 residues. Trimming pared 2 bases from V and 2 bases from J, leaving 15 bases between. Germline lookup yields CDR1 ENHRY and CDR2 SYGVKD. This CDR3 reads CAISERNRDGQETQYF. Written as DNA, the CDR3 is TGTGCCATCAGTGAGCGAAACCGGGACGGGCAAGAGACCCAGTACTTC.

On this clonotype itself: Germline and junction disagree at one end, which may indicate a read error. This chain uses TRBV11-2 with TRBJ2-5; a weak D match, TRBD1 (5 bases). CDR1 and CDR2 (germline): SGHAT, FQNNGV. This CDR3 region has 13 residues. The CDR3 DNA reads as TGTGCCAGGAGCTATTGGACAAGCGAGACCCAGTACTTC. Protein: CARSYWTSETQYF.

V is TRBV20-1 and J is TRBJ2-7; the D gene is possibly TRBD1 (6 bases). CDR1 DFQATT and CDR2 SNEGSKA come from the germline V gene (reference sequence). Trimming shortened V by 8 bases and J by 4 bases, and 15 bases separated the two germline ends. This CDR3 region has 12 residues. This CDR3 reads CSPTIGGYEQYF. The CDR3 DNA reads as TGCAGTCCTACGATAGGGGGTTACGAGCAGTACTTC.

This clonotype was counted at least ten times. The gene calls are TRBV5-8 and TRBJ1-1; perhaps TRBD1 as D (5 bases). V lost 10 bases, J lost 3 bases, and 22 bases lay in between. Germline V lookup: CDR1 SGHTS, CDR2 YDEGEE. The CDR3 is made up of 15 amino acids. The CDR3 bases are TGTGCCGGCCGTCGGGGGAGGCTTGGTTACACTGAAGCTTTCTTT. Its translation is CAGRRGRLGYTEAFF.

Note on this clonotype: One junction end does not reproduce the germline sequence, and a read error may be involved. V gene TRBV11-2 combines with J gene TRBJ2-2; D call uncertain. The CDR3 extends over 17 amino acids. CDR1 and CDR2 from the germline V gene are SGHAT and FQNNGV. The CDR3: CGSSFGGSRISTGELFF. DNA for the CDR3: TGTGGCAGCAGCTTTGGTGGTAGCAGAATTTCCACCGGTGAGCTGTTTTTT.

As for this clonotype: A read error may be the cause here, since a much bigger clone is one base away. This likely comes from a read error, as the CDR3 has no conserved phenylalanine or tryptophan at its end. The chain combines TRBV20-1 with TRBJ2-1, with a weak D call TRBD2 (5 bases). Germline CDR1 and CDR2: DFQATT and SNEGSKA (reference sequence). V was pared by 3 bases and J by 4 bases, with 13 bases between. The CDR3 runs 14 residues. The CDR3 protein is CSAREVGLYNEQFL. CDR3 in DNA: TGCAGTGCTAGGGAGGTCGGACTTTACAATGAGCAGTTCCTC.

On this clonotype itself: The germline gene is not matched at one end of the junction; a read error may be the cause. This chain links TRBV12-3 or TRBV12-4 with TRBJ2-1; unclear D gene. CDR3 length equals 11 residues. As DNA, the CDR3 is TGTGTCAGCAGTTCGGCACCTGAGCACTTCTTC. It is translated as CVSSSAPEHFF.

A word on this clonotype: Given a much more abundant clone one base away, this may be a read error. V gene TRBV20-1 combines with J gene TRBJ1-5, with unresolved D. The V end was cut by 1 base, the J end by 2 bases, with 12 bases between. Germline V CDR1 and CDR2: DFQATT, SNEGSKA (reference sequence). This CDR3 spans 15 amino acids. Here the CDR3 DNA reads TGCAGTGCTAGAGGGCTCGTGGATGGCAATCAGCCCCAGCATTTT. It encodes CSARGLVDGNQPQHF.

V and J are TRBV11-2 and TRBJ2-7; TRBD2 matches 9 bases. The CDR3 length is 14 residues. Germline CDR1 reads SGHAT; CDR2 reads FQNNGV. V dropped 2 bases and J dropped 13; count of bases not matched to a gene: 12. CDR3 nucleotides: TGTGCCAGCAGCTTACTAGCGGGATGGTACGGGCAATACTTC. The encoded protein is CASSLLAGWYGQYF.

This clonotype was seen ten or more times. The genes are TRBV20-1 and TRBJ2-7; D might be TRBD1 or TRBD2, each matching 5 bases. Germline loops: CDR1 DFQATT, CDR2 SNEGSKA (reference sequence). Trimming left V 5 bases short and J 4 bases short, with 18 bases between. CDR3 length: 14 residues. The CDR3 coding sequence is TGCAGTGCTTACCGGGACGGGGTGTCGTACGAGCAGTACTTC. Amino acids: CSAYRDGVSYEQYF.

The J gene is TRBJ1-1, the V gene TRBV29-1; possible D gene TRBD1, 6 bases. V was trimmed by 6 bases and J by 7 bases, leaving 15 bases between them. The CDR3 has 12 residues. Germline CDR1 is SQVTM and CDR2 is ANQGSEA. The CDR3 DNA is TGCAGCGTCACACATGGGGGCATTGAAGCTTTCTTT. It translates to CSVTHGGIEAFF.

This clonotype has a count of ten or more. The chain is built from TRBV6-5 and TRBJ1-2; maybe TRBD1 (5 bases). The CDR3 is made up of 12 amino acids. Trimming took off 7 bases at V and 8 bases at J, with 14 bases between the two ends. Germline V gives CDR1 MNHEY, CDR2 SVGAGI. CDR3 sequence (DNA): TGTGCCAGCACCCTTAAGGGGAGCGGCTACACCTTC. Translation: CASTLKGSGYTF.

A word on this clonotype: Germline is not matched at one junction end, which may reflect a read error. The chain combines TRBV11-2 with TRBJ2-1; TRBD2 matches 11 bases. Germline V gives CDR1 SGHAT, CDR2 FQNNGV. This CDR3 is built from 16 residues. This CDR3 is CASSLMTGTSGPEQLF. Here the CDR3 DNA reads TGTGCCAGCAGCCTAATGACTGGGACTAGCGGACCAGAGCAGCTCTTT. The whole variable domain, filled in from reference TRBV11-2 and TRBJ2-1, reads EAGVAQSPRYKIIEKRQSVAFWCNPISGHATLYWYQQILGQGPKLLIQFQNNGVVDDSQLPKDRFSAERLKGVDSTLKIQPAKLEDSAVYLCASSLMTGTSGPEQLFGPGTRLTVL.

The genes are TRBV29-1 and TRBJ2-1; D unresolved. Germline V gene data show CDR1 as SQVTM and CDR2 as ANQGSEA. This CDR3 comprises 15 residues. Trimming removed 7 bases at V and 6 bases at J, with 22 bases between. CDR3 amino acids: CSAALVRTLSNEQFF. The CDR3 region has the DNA TGCAGCGCTGCACTCGTGCGAACATTAAGCAATGAGCAGTTCTTC.

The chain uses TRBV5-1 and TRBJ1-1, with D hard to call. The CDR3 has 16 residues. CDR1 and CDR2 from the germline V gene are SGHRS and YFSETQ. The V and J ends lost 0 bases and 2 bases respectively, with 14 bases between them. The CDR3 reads CASSLAGYNTNTEAFF. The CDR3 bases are TGCGCCAGCAGCTTGGCCGGGTACAATACAAACACTGAAGCTTTCTTT. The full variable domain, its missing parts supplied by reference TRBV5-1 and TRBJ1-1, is KAGVTQTPRYLIKTRGQQVTLSCSPISGHRSVSWYQQTPGQGLQFLFEYFSETQRNKGNFPGRFSGRQFSNSRSEMNVSTLELGDSALYLCASSLAGYNTNTEAFFGQGTRLTVV.

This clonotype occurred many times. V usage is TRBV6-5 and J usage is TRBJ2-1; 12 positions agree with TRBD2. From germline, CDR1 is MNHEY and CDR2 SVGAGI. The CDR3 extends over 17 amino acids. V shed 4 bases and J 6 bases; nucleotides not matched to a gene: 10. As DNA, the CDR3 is TGTGCCAGCAGTTCCGGAGGACTAGCGGGACCTTTCAATGAGCAGTTCTTC. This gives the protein CASSSGGLAGPFNEQFF.

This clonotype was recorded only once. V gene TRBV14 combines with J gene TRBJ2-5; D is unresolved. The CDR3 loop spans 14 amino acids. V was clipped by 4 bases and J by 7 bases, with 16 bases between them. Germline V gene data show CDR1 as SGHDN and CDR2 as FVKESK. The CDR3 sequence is CASSRVGVEGTQYF. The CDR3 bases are TGTGCCAGCAGCCGAGTAGGAGTAGAAGGGACCCAGTACTTC. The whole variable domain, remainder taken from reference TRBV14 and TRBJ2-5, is EAGVTQFPSHSVIEKGQTVTLRCDPISGHDNLYWYRRVMGKEIKFLLHFVKESKQDESGMPNNRFLAERTGGTYSTLKVQPAELEDSGVYFCASSRVGVEGTQYFGPGTRLLVL.

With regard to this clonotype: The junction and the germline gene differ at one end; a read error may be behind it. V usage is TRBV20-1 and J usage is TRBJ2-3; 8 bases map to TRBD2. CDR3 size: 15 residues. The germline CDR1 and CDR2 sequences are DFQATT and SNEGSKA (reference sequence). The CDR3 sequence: CSAPESGSTVDTQYF. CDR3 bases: TGCAGTGCCCCCGAGAGCGGGAGTACCGTAGATACACAGTATTTT.

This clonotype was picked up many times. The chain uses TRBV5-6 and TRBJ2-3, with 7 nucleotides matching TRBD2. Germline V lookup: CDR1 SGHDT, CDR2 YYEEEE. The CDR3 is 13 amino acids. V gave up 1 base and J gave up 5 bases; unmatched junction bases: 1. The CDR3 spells CASSLRGEDTQYF. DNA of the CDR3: TGTGCCAGCAGCTTGCGGGGGGAAGATACGCAGTATTTT.

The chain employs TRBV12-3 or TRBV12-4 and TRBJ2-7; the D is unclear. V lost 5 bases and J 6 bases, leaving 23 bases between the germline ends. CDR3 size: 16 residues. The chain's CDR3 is CASSTRARDLPCEQYF. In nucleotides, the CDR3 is TGTGCCAGCAGTACCAGAGCGAGAGACCTACCCTGCGAGCAGTACTTC.